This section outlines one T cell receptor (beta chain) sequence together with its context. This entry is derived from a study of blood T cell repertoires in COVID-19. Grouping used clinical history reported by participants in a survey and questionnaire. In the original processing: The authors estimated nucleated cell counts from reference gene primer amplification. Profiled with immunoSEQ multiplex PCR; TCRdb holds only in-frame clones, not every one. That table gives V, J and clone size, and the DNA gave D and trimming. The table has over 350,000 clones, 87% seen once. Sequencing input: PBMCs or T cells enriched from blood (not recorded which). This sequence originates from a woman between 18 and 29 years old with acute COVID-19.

DNA of the CDR3: TGTGCCTGGAGTATCTCTGACTGGAACACTGAAGCTTTCTTT. Translation gives CAWSISDWNTEAFF. V and J are TRBV30 and TRBJ1-1; D call uncertain. Germline V lookup: CDR1 GTSNPN, CDR2 SVGIG (reference sequence). V was cut by 2 bases and J by 1 base, with 11 bases left in between. The CDR3 covers 14 residues.